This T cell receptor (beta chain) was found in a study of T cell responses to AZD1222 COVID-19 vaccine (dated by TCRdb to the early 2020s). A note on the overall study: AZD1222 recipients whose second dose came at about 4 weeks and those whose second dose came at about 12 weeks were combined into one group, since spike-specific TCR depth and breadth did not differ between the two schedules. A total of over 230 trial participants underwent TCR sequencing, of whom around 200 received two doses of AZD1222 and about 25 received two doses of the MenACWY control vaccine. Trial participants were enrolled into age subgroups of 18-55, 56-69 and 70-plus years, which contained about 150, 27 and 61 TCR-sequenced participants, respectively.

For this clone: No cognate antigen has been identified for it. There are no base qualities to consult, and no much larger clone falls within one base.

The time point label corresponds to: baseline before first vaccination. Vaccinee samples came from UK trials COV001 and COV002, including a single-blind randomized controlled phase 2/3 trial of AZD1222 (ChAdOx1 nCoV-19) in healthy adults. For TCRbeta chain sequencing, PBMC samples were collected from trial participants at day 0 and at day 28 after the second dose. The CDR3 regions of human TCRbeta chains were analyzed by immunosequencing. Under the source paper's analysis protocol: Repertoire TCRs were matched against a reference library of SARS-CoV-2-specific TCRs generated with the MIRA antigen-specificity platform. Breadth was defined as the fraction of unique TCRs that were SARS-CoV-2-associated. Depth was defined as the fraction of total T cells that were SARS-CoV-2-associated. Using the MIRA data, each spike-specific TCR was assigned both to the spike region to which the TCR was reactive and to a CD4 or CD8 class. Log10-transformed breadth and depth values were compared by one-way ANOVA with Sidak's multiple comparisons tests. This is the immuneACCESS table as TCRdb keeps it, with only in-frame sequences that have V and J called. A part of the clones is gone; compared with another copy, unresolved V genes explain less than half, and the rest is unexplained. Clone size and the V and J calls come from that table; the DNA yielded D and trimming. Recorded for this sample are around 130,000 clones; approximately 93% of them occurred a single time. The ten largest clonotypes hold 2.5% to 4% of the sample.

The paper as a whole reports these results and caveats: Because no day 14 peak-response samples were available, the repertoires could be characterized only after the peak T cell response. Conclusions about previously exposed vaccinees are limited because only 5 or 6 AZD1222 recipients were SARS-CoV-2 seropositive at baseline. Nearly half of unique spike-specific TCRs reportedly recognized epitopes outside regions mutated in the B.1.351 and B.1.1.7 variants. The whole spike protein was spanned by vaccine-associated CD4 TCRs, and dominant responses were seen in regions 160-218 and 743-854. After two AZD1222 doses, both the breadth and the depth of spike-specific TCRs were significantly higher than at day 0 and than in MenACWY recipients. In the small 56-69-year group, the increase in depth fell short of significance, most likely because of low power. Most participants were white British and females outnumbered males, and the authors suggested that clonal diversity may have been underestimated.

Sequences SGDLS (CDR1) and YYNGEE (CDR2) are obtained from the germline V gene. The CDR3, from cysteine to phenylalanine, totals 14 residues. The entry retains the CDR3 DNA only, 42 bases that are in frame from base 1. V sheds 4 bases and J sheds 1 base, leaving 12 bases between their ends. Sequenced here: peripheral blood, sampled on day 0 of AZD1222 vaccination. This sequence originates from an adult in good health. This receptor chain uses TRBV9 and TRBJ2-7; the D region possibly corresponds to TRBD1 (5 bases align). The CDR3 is CASSPVPGSYEQYF. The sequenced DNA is TGTGCCAGCAGCCCAGTGCCAGGGTCCTACGAGCAGTACTTC.